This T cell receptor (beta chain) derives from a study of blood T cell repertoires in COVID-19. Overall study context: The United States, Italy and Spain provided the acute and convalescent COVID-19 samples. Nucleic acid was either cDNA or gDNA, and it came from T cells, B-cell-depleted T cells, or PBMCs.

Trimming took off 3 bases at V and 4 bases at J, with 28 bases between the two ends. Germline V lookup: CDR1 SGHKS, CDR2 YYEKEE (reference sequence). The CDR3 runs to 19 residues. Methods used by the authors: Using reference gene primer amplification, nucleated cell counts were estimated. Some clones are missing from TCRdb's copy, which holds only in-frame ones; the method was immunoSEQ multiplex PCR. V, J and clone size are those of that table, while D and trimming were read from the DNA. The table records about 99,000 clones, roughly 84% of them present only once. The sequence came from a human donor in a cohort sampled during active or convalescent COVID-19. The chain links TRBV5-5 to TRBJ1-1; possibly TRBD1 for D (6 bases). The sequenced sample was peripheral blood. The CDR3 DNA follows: TGTGCCAGCAGCTCAGGTAAGCTGGGTTCGGGCCTGACAGGCACTGAAGCTTTCTTT. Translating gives CASSSGKLGSGLTGTEAFF.